This TCR beta chain is from a study of Graves' ophthalmopathy and Graves' hyperthyroidism. The study's findings and limits: Also, most clonotypes expanded in the thyroid above 0.001 frequency appeared in blood. Using a 13-signature model, the authors split ophthalmopathy from stable hyperthyroidism, with roughly 90% sensitivity and 75% to 82% specificity.

CDR1 and CDR2 (germline): SQVTM, ANQGSEA. Trimming left V 5 bases short and J 6 bases short, with 16 bases between. The CDR3 length is 13 residues. In the case of this clonotype: Its matching antigen is unknown.

TCR beta CDR3 amplification used RNA transcripts. Second-round multiplex PCR followed a first-round RT-PCR using HTBI primers. One entry per CDR3 protein, called by TCRdb with MiXCR from the multiplex PCR reads. The sample includes 900,000 to 1,200,000 distinct CDR3 sequences, 35% to 40% of them seen just once. The TCR comes from an adult man with Graves' hyperthyroidism. The specimen sequenced was peripheral blood or thyroid tissue (not recorded which). The chain joins TRBV29-1 to TRBJ1-2; possible D gene TRBD1, 6 bases. CDR3 loop: CSVRDTEVDGYTF. CDR3 sequence (DNA): TGCAGCGTTAGGGACACTGAAGTGGATGGCTACACCTTC.